Presented here are 32 T cell receptor beta chains from one specimen sequenced in a study of T cell repertoires in cytomegalovirus infection. Using its own MiXCR run on the reads, TCRdb lists one record per CDR3 protein. The repertoire holds fewer than 1,000,000 distinct CDR3 sequences, with around 30% as singletons. For these TCRs, the target antigens are not known. Sequencing was performed on cultured CD8+ T cells from PBMCs, taken from culture after CMV antigen stimulation. These receptors were obtained from a human donor in good health (CMV status not recorded). Some clones in this sample may be carry-over from other donors' samples.

CDR3 residues: CASSPRTGGRTDTQYF. Here the CDR3 DNA reads TGTGCCAGCAGCCCACGGACAGGGGGAAGGACAGATACGCAGTATTTT. This chain uses TRBV14 with TRBJ2-3; 10 nucleotides match TRBD1. This CDR3 region has 16 residues. Germline CDR1 reads SGHDN; CDR2 reads FVKESK. V trimming: 4 bases; J trimming: 3 bases; junction bases outside the gene matches: 7.

This chain links TRBV7-9 with TRBJ2-7; TRBD1 or TRBD2 may be the D gene (5 bases each). The CDR3 has 15 residues. Germline loops: CDR1 SEHNR, CDR2 FQNEAQ (reference sequence). Deletions cut 4 bases from V and 3 bases from J, with 16 bases between. As DNA, the CDR3 is TGTGCCAGCAGCTCCTTGAGGGGACGAGTCTACGAGCAGTACTTC. Its translation: CASSSLRGRVYEQYF.

V usage is TRBV6-1 and J usage is TRBJ2-1; 7 bases map to TRBD1. CDR1 is MNHNS and CDR2 is SASEGT in the germline V gene. The CDR3 consists of 15 residues. Trimming took 3 bases from V and 8 from J; bases not matched to a gene: 10. The CDR3 spells CASSDLPDRYYEQFF. In nucleotides, the CDR3 is TGTGCCAGCAGTGATCTCCCGGACAGGTACTATGAGCAGTTCTTC.

The rearrangement links TRBV12-3 or TRBV12-4 to TRBJ2-5; D ambiguous. Trimming shortened V by 1 base and J by 4 bases, and 10 bases separated the two germline ends. This CDR3 spans 14 amino acids. The CDR3 protein is CASSLGTTRETQYF. The CDR3 DNA follows: TGTGCCAGCAGTTTAGGTACCACCCGAGAGACCCAGTACTTC.

This clonotype was picked up a small number of times. V is TRBV15 and J is TRBJ2-3; 8 nucleotides match TRBD2. The CDR3 totals 16 residues. Germline trimming cut 0 bases from V and 4 bases from J; bases unmatched to any gene: 6. CDR1 LNHNV and CDR2 YYDKDF come from the germline V gene (reference sequence). The CDR3 nucleotides are TGTGCCACCAGCAGAGATAAGGGACTAGACGCAGATACGCAGTATTTT. Its translation is CATSRDKGLDADTQYF.

This clonotype appeared a few times. The chain uses TRBV12-3 or TRBV12-4 and TRBJ2-7; D remains unclear. This CDR3 is built from 13 residues. V lost 3 bases to trimming and J lost 3 bases, with 9 bases between them. In nucleotides, the CDR3 is TGTGCCAGCAGTTTCCAATACCTCTACGAGCAGTACTTC. Translating gives CASSFQYLYEQYF.

The chain combines TRBV29-1 with TRBJ1-2; TRBD1 aligns across 8 bases. V dropped 6 bases and J dropped 6; count of bases not matched to a gene: 6. CDR3 length: 12 residues. CDR1 and CDR2 (germline): SQVTM, ANQGSEA. The CDR3 DNA follows: TGCAGCGTCCCGGACAGGGAGAATGGCTACACCTTC. The encoded protein is CSVPDRENGYTF.

The gene calls are TRBV27 and TRBJ2-1, with unresolved D. V was pared by 0 bases and J by 2 bases, with 8 bases between. The CDR3 has 15 residues. The germline V gene encodes CDR1 MNHEY and CDR2 SMNVEV (reference sequence). Here the CDR3 reads CASSLSPKAYNEQFF. CDR3 coding DNA: TGTGCCAGCAGTTTATCCCCTAAGGCCTACAATGAGCAGTTCTTC.

This clonotype showed up just a few times. The chain recombines TRBV5-5 with TRBJ2-1; possible D gene TRBD2, 6 bases. V was pared by 2 bases and J by 2 bases, with 14 bases between. Per germline, CDR1 SGHKS and CDR2 YYEKEE (reference sequence). The CDR3 extends over 16 amino acids. CDR3 protein: CASSFGLAATYNEQFF. The CDR3 nucleotides read TGTGCCAGCAGCTTCGGCTTAGCGGCGACCTACAATGAGCAGTTCTTC.

This clonotype showed up just a few times. The chain carries TRBV27 and TRBJ2-5, with TRBD2 identical over 9 bases. V shed 2 bases, J shed 4 bases, and the junction held 8 bases outside the gene matches. Germline CDR1 MNHEY, CDR2 SMNVEV (reference sequence). This CDR3 spans 16 amino acids. The CDR3 sequence is CASSLISGGPGETQYF. Here the CDR3 DNA reads TGTGCCAGCAGTTTAATTAGCGGGGGCCCCGGAGAGACCCAGTACTTC.

The chain is built from TRBV12-3 or TRBV12-4 and TRBJ2-7, with TRBD2 matching 10 bases. This CDR3 is built from 16 residues. With 6 bases clipped from V and 4 bases from J, the junction kept 12 bases outside the gene matches. CDR3 bases: TGTGCCAGCAGAAAGGATAGCGGGGGGACCCGTTACGAGCAGTACTTC. It translates to CASRKDSGGTRYEQYF.

This clonotype was detected many times. The chain has TRBV7-2 and TRBJ2-3; TRBD2 matches 7 bases. In germline, CDR1 is SGHTA, CDR2 FQGNSA. The CDR3 is made up of 18 amino acids. Trimming at V came to 0 bases and at J to 0 bases, leaving 9 bases not matched to a gene. Written as DNA, the CDR3 is TGTGCCAGCAGCTTAGCGTACGGCGGGGGATTTAGCACAGATACGCAGTATTTT. Its protein product is CASSLAYGGGFSTDTQYF.

This clonotype has more than one count but fewer than ten. The rearrangement uses TRBV7-2 and TRBJ2-1; TRBD2 aligns across 11 bases. V was pared by 1 base and J by 12 bases, with 8 bases of the junction left unmatched. CDR3 length: 15 residues. In germline, CDR1 is SGHTA, CDR2 FQGNSA. The CDR3 is CASSLDSGGASGQFF. CDR3 bases: TGTGCCAGCAGCTTAGATAGCGGGGGGGCCTCTGGGCAGTTCTTC. The variable domain in full, with the rest retrieved from reference TRBV7-2 and TRBJ2-1, is GAGVSQSPSNKVTEKGKDVELRCDPISGHTALYWYRQSLGQGLEFLIYFQGNSAPDKSGLPSDRFSAERTGGSVSTLTIQRTQQEDSAVYLCASSLDSGGASGQFFGPGTRLTVL.

The V and J genes are TRBV6-1 and TRBJ1-5, with TRBD1 matching 8 bases. This CDR3 has 17 amino acids. The germline gives CDR1 MNHNS, CDR2 SASEGT. V gave up 0 bases and J gave up 2 bases; unmatched junction bases: 6. In nucleotides, the CDR3 is TGTGCCAGCAGTGAAGCTGGGGGGACAGGACGCAATCAGCCCCAGCATTTT. Translation gives CASSEAGGTGRNQPQHF.

This clonotype was seen a few times. The rearrangement joins TRBV4-1 to TRBJ1-3; D not certain. V was clipped by 1 base and J by 0 bases, with 16 bases between them. The CDR3 spans 18 residues. The V gene's germline CDR1 is MGHRA and CDR2 YSYEKL. In DNA form, the CDR3 reads TGCGCCAGCAGCCAAGTTAGAGGAGCGGGAGACTCTGGAAACACCATATATTTT. This sequence encodes CASSQVRGAGDSGNTIYF.

The chain uses TRBV2 and TRBJ2-6; possibly TRBD1 or TRBD2 for D (5 bases each). V lost 10 bases and J lost 2, with 15 bases in between. CDR1 and CDR2 (germline): SNHLY, FYNNEI. The CDR3 is 15 amino acids. The chain's CDR3 is CATRETVAGANVLTF. CDR3 DNA: TGTGCCACCAGGGAGACCGTAGCTGGGGCCAACGTCCTGACTTTC.

A few counts support this clonotype. V is TRBV2 and J is TRBJ2-1, with 10 bases matching TRBD1. Germline CDR1 and CDR2: SNHLY and FYNNEI. V shed 6 bases and J 6 bases; nucleotides not matched to a gene: 8. The CDR3 consists of 15 residues. CDR3 coding DNA: TGTGCCAGCAGCCCCGGGACAGGGGAAGCCAATGAGCAGTTCTTC. Translating gives CASSPGTGEANEQFF.

This clonotype was detected a few times. V is TRBV20-1 and J is TRBJ1-1, with 7 bases matching TRBD1. From germline, CDR1 is DFQATT and CDR2 SNEGSKA (reference sequence). The ends lost 3 bases at V and 4 bases at J; junction bases unmatched: 5. The CDR3 consists of 13 residues. DNA for the CDR3: TGCAGTGCTAGGGGCAGGGGGGGCACTGAAGCTTTCTTT. It specifies CSARGRGGTEAFF.

Only a few counts were recorded for this clonotype. The V and J genes are TRBV23-1 and TRBJ2-7, with D possibly being TRBD2 (5 bases). TRBV23-1 is assigned to the ORF class and has an uncertain function. This CDR3 is 22 amino acids long. With 0 bases removed from V and 0 bases from J, the gap between germline ends came to 30 bases. CDR3 amino acids: CASSQSKIPRIWCSGSSYEQYF. The CDR3 bases are TGCGCCAGCAGTCAATCGAAAATCCCCAGAATCTGGTGTTCGGGGAGCTCCTACGAGCAGTACTTC.

V usage is TRBV10-2 and J usage is TRBJ2-2, with a tentative D call TRBD2 (6 bases). This CDR3 comprises 17 residues. Trimming removed 0 bases from V and 7 bases from J, with 18 bases in between. Germline assignment: CDR1 WSHSY and CDR2 SAAADI. CDR3 DNA sequence: TGCGCCAGCAGTGAGTCGCCCAGGACTATATGGGACGGGGAGCTGTTTTTT. Its translation is CASSESPRTIWDGELFF.

The V gene is TRBV5-4, the J gene TRBJ2-1; TRBD2 is a possible D gene (5 bases). V dropped 7 bases and J dropped 7 bases, with 18 bases sitting between them. Germline lookup yields CDR1 SGHNT and CDR2 YYREEE (reference sequence). The CDR3 consists of 14 residues. The CDR3 loop is CASDLNGRRNEQFF. In DNA form, the CDR3 reads TGTGCCAGCGACCTCAACGGCCGGAGGAATGAGCAGTTCTTC.

CDR3 nucleotide sequence: TGTGCCACCCATGGGATGAACACTGAAGCTTTCTTT. Translating gives CATHGMNTEAFF. The chain links TRBV27 to TRBJ1-1, with D unresolved. V was cut by 10 bases and J by 0 bases, with 9 bases left in between. The CDR3 spans 12 residues. Looked up from germline, CDR1 is MNHEY and CDR2 is SMNVEV (reference sequence).

The chain joins TRBV6-6 to TRBJ1-1; D is unclear. The CDR3 has 13 amino acids. The V end lost 7 bases, the J end lost 1 base, and 10 bases lay between the germline ends. Germline CDR1 reads MNHNY; CDR2 reads SVGAGI (reference sequence). CDR3 loop: CASTQSRNTEAFF. Written as DNA, the CDR3 is TGTGCCAGCACCCAATCTCGGAACACTGAAGCTTTCTTT.

Written as DNA, the CDR3 is TGTGCCAGCAGCTTAAGTCTTGGGTTAAATGAGCAGTTCTTC. It yields the protein CASSLSLGLNEQFF. This sequence joins TRBV13 and TRBJ2-1, with no clear D. The CDR3 loop spans 14 amino acids. V was clipped by 2 bases and J by 7 bases, with 12 bases between them. Germline loops: CDR1 PRHDT, CDR2 FYEKMQ (reference sequence).

V and J are TRBV7-4 and TRBJ1-4; TRBD1 agrees at 11 bases. The CDR3 sequence is 17 residues long. Germline V gene sequence: CDR1 SGHVT, CDR2 SQSDAQ. V dropped 5 bases and J dropped 0; count of bases not matched to a gene: 5. CDR3 region: CASSAGQGGATNEKLFF. The CDR3 bases are TGTGCCAGCAGCGCGGGACAGGGGGGAGCAACTAATGAAAAACTGTTTTTT.

J is TRBJ2-5 and V is TRBV27; D may be TRBD1 (5 bases). In germline, CDR1 is MNHEY, CDR2 SMNVEV (reference sequence). Trimming removed 5 bases from V and 2 bases from J, with 12 bases in between. CDR3 length: 14 amino acids. The CDR3 DNA sequence: TGTGCCAGCAGTATCGGACAAACTCAAGAGACCCAGTACTTC. Protein: CASSIGQTQETQYF.

The gene calls are TRBV4-1 and TRBJ1-1; TRBD1 matches at 11 bases. With 7 bases clipped from V and 7 bases from J, the junction kept 11 bases outside the gene matches. The CDR3 runs 15 residues. CDR1 and CDR2 (germline): MGHRA, YSYEKL. The CDR3 loop reads CASTAMEGQGVEAFF. The CDR3 coding sequence is TGCGCCAGCACTGCCATGGAGGGACAGGGGGTTGAAGCTTTCTTT.

This clonotype was counted ten times or more. The chain links TRBV7-3 to TRBJ1-2, with 9 bases aligning to TRBD1. This CDR3 has 16 amino acids. Germline values: CDR1 SGHTA, CDR2 FQGTGA. The junction had 5 bases not matched to a gene; V was cut back by 0 bases and J by 3 bases. The CDR3 spells CASSLTRRTGDYGYTF. For the CDR3, the DNA is TGTGCCAGCAGCTTAACACGCCGGACAGGGGACTATGGCTACACCTTC. Drawing the rest from reference TRBV7-3 and TRBJ1-2, the complete variable domain is GAGVSQTPSNKVTEKGKYVELRCDPISGHTALYWYRQSLGQGPEFLIYFQGTGAADDSGLPNDRFFAVRPEGSVSTLKIQRTERGDSAVYLCASSLTRRTGDYGYTFGSGTRLTVV.

This clonotype was counted only a few times. The gene calls are TRBV7-9 and TRBJ2-5; TRBD2 aligns across 8 bases. The CDR3 loop spans 14 amino acids. V gave up 6 bases and J gave up 3 bases; unmatched junction bases: 6. The germline V gene has CDR1 SEHNR and CDR2 FQNEAQ (reference sequence). CDR3 bases: TGTGCCAGCAGACCTCTCGGGGGGGAAGAGACCCAGTACTTC. Translation: CASRPLGGEETQYF.

This clonotype was seen a handful of times. The chain is built from TRBV15 and TRBJ2-2, with 8 nucleotides matching TRBD1. J gave up 8 bases and V 4 bases, and 9 bases lay outside the gene matches. The germline V gene encodes CDR1 LNHNV and CDR2 YYDKDF (reference sequence). CDR3 size: 15 residues. The CDR3 reads CATSIRDRSVGELFF. In DNA form, the CDR3 reads TGTGCCACCAGCATTCGGGACAGGTCGGTGGGGGAGCTGTTTTTT.

The chain employs TRBV7-9 and TRBJ2-7; 7 bases match TRBD1. The J segment lost 3 bases and the V segment lost 5 bases, leaving 13 bases of the junction unmatched. The germline V gene encodes CDR1 SEHNR and CDR2 FQNEAQ (reference sequence). The CDR3 is made up of 16 amino acids. Written as DNA, the CDR3 is TGTGCCAGCAGCCCCGTTACCGGGACAGACAACTACGAGCAGTACTTC. Encoded protein: CASSPVTGTDNYEQYF.

The chain uses TRBV4-3 and TRBJ2-1; perhaps TRBD1 as D (5 bases). The CDR3 spans 14 residues. The V gene lost 1 base and the J gene lost 2 bases, with 6 bases spanning the gap. Germline assignment: CDR1 LGHNA and CDR2 YSLEER. CDR3 region: CASSQGTPYNEQFF. CDR3 DNA: TGCGCCAGCAGCCAAGGGACACCCTACAATGAGCAGTTCTTC.